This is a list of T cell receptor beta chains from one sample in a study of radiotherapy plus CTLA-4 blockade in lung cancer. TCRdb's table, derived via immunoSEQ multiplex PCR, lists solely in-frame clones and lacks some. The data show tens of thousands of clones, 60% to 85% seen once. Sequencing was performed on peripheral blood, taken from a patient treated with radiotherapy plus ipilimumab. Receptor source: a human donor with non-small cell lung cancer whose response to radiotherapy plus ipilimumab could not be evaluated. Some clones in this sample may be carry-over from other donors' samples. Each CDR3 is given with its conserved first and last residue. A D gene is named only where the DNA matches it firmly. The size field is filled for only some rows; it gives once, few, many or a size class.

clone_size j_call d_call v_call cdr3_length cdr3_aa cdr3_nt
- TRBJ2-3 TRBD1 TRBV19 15 CASSIRQGATDTQYF TGTGCCAGTAGCATAAGACAGGGGGCCACAGATACGCAGTATTTT
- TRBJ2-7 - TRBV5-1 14 CASSPRPEGSEQYF TGCGCCAGCAGCCCACGGCCGGAGGGGTCCGAGCAGTACTTC
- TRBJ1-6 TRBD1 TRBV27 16 CASRFTGGTYNSPLHF TGTGCCAGCAGATTTACAGGGGGCACATATAATTCACCCCTCCACTTT
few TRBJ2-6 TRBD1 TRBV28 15 CASLDRVSGANVLTF TGTGCCAGCCTTGACAGGGTCTCTGGGGCCAACGTCCTGACTTTC
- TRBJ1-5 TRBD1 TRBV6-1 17 CASSVVGQGFSSQPQHF TGTGCCAGCAGTGTAGTAGGACAGGGCTTCAGTAGTCAGCCCCAGCATTTT
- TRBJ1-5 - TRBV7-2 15 CASSFDQSAYQPQHF TGTGCCAGCAGCTTTGATCAGTCTGCTTATCAGCCCCAGCATTTT
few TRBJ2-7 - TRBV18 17 CASSPISATGRSREQYF TGTGCCAGCTCACCTATTTCCGCGACAGGCCGGAGCAGGGAGCAGTACTTC
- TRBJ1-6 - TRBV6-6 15 CASSLQSSYNSPLHF TGTGCCAGCAGTCTACAGAGCTCCTATAATTCACCCCTCCACTTT
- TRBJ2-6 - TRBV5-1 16 CASSLPSGAGANVLTF TGCGCCAGCAGCTTGCCATCGGGGGCTGGGGCCAACGTCCTGACTTTC
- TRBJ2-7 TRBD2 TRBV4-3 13 CASSQGGGYEQYF TGCGCCAGCAGCCAGGGGGGGGGTTACGAGCAGTACTTC
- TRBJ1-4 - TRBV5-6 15 CASSLVQGQREKLFF TGTGCCAGCAGCTTGGTACAGGGACAAAGGGAAAAACTGTTTTTT
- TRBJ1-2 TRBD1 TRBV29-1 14 CSVGDRGDNYGYTF TGCAGCGTTGGAGACAGGGGTGACAACTATGGCTACACCTTC
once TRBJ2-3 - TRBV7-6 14 CASRDGSERHTQYF TGTGCCAGCCGTGACGGCTCCGAGCGCCATACGCAGTATTTT
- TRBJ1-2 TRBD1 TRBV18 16 CASSPGQGPFNYGYTF TGTGCCAGCTCACCAGGACAGGGGCCATTTAACTATGGCTACACCTTC
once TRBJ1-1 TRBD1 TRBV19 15 CASSIAGGDWTEAFF TGTGCCAGTAGTATAGCAGGGGGCGATTGGACTGAAGCTTTCTTT
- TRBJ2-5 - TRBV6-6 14 CASSYSLTQETQYF TGTGCCAGCAGTTACTCGCTGACACAAGAGACCCAGTACTTC
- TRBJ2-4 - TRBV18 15 CASSPGQIAKNIQYF TGTGCCAGCTCACCCGGACAGATAGCCAAAAACATTCAGTACTTC
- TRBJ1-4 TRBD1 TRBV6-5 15 CASNQHRGSDEKLFF TGTGCCAGCAATCAACACAGGGGATCGGACGAAAAACTGTTTTTT
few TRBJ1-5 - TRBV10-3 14 CATTLEGGSQPQHF TGTGCCACGACTCTGGAGGGGGGGTCTCAGCCCCAGCATTTT
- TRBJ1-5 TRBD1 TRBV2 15 CASSATGAGGQPQHF TGTGCCAGCAGTGCAACAGGGGCGGGAGGACAGCCCCAGCATTTT
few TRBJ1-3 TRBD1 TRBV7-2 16 CASSLATGGLGNTIYF TGTGCCAGCAGCTTAGCGACAGGGGGGCTTGGAAACACCATATATTTT
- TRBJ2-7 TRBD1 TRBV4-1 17 CASSQLEMRDRVHEQYF TGCGCCAGCAGCCAACTGGAGATGCGTGACAGGGTGCACGAGCAGTACTTC
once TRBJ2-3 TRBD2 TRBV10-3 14 CAISPGLDTDTQYF TGTGCCATCAGTCCGGGACTAGACACAGATACGCAGTATTTT
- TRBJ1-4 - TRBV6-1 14 CASSVGQGNEKLFF TGTGCCAGCAGTGTAGGCCAGGGAAACGAAAAACTGTTTTTT
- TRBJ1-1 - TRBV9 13 CASSVDSNTEAFF TGTGCCAGCAGCGTTGACTCGAACACTGAAGCTTTCTTT
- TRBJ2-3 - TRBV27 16 CASRRSPGPGTDTQYF TGTGCCAGCAGACGCTCCCCGGGTCCAGGCACAGATACGCAGTATTTT
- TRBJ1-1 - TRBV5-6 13 CASSFDRNTEAFF TGTGCCAGCAGCTTCGACAGGAACACTGAAGCTTTCTTT
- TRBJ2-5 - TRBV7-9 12 CASSPTEETQYF TGTGCCAGCAGCCCGACAGAAGAGACCCAGTACTTC
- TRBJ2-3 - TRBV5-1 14 CASSWSSGTDTQYF TGCGCCAGCAGCTGGAGTAGCGGCACAGATACGCAGTATTTT
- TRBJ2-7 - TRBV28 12 CASSRLRDEQYF TGTGCCAGCAGTCGCCTACGGGACGAGCAGTACTTC
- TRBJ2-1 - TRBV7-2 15 CASSNYRTLTMRQFF TGTGCCAGCAGCAATTATAGGACACTAACAATGAGGCAGTTCTTC
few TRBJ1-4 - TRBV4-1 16 CASSQVVRTAGEKLFF TGCGCCAGCAGCCAAGTAGTGAGGACAGCCGGAGAAAAACTGTTTTTT
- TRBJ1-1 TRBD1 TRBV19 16 CASSIGRGTGNTEAFF TGTGCCAGTAGTATTGGACGTGGGACAGGGAACACTGAAGCTTTCTTT
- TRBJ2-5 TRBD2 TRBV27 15 CASSHSGGAFETQYF TGTGCCAGCAGTCATAGCGGGGGGGCCTTTGAGACCCAGTACTTC
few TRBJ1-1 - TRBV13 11 CASLEGPEAFF TGTGCCAGCCTGGAGGGCCCTGAAGCTTTCTTT
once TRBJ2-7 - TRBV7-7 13 CASSLETRSEQYF TGTGCTAGCAGCTTAGAGACTAGGTCCGAGCAGTACTTC
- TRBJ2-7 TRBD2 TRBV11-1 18 CASSLSTSGGRTSYEQYF TGTGCCAGCAGCTTATCCACTAGCGGGGGGAGGACCTCCTACGAGCAGTACTTC
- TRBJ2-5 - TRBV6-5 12 CASRTGFETQYF TGTGCCAGCAGGACGGGGTTCGAGACCCAGTACTTC
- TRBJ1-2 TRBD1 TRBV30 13 CASQGETGRSYTF TGTGCCTCCCAGGGGGAGACCGGGCGGAGCTACACCTTC
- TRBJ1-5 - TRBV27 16 CASSYTFQHSNQPQHF TGTGCCAGCAGTTACACGTTCCAACATAGCAATCAGCCCCAGCATTTT
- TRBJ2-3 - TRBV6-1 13 CASLPRGADTQYF TGTGCCAGTTTACCCAGAGGCGCAGATACGCAGTATTTT
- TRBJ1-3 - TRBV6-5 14 CASSYGQTGNTIYF TGTGCCAGCAGTTACGGGCAGACTGGAAACACCATATATTTT
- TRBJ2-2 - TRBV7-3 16 CASSARMAGQTGELFF TGTGCCAGCAGCGCCCGGATGGCGGGACAGACCGGGGAGCTGTTTTTT
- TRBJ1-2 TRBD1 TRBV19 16 CASRTTGGYGNYGYTF TGTGCCAGTAGGACTACAGGGGGCTATGGGAACTATGGCTACACCTTC
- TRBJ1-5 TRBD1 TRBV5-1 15 CASSPTGQQGQPQHF TGCGCCAGCAGCCCGACAGGGCAACAGGGTCAGCCCCAGCATTTT
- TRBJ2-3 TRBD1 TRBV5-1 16 CASSFGRTGGTDTQYF TGCGCCAGCAGCTTTGGGCGGACAGGGGGCACAGATACGCAGTATTTT
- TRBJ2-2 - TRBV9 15 CASSGPSANTGELFF TGTGCCAGCAGCGGCCCTAGCGCGAACACCGGGGAGCTGTTTTTT
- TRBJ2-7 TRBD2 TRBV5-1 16 CASSPGLAGLSYEQYF TGCGCCAGCAGCCCAGGACTAGCGGGTCTCTCCTACGAGCAGTACTTC
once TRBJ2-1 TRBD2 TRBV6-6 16 CASSYLSGGVTNEQFF TGTGCCAGCAGTTACCTTAGCGGGGGGGTTACAAATGAGCAGTTCTTC
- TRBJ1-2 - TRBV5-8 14 CASSLRPEAYGYTF TGTGCCAGCAGCTTGCGACCGGAGGCCTATGGCTACACCTTC
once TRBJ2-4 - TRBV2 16 CASSVRQRNWENIQYF TGTGCCAGCAGTGTAAGGCAGCGGAACTGGGAAAACATTCAGTACTTC
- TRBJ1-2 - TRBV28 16 CASSLLMGQGLYGYTF TGTGCCAGCAGTCTCCTCATGGGGCAGGGACTTTATGGCTACACCTTC
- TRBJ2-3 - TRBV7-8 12 CASSSIVDTQYF TGTGCCAGCAGCTCGATAGTGGATACGCAGTATTTT
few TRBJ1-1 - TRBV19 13 CASSVRDTSEAFF TGTGCCAGTAGTGTCCGGGACACCAGTGAAGCTTTCTTT
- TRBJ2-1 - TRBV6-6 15 CASSESGPSYNEQFF TGTGCCAGCTCCGAAAGCGGGCCCTCCTACAATGAGCAGTTCTTC
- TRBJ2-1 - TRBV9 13 CASSVNPDGEQFF TGTGCCAGCAGCGTAAACCCCGACGGGGAGCAGTTCTTC
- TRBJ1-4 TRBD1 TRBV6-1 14 CASSFTGDNEKLFF TGTGCCAGCAGTTTCACAGGGGATAATGAAAAACTGTTTTTT
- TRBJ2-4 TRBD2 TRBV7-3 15 CASSLRGGGGNIQYF TGTGCCAGCAGCTTAAGAGGCGGGGGGGGGAACATTCAGTACTTC
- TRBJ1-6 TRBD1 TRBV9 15 CASSVATGNNSPLHF TGTGCCAGCAGCGTAGCGACAGGGAATAATTCACCCCTCCACTTT
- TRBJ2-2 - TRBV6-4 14 CASSEAWNTGELFF TGTGCCAGCAGTGAGGCTTGGAACACCGGGGAGCTGTTTTTT